The rows below give T cell receptor beta chains drawn from one sample of a study of blood T cells in healthy people across ages. TCRdb re-called the 5' RACE reads with MiXCR, one entry per CDR3 protein. The sample lists approximately 1.5 million distinct CDR3 sequences, 42% occurring once. The sequenced sample consisted of blood. The receptors originated from a woman younger than 30 in good health. CDR3s include the opening cysteine and the closing phenylalanine or tryptophan. D genes are given only for firm matches. Clone size, where shown, is once, few, many, or a class for clones that have expanded.

cdr3_aa cdr3_nt d_call clone_size j_call v_call
CASSQTSGIISYEQYF TGTGCCAGCAGTCAAACTAGCGGCATTATCTCCTACGAGCAGTACTTC TRBD2 few TRBJ2-7 TRBV6-2/TRBV6-3
CASSTAGATNEQFF TGCGCCAGCAGTACAGCTGGGGCGACCAATGAGCAGTTCTTC . many TRBJ2-1 TRBV4-3
CASSPKRALQETQYF TGTGCCAGCAGCCCCAAGAGGGCACTCCAAGAGACCCAGTACTTC . . TRBJ2-5 TRBV7-9
CASRGTSGSEQYF TGTGCCAGCCGCGGGACTAGCGGGAGCGAGCAGTACTTC TRBD2 . TRBJ2-7 TRBV12-3/TRBV12-4
CATSRAPDYNEQFF TGTGCCACCAGCAGAGCTCCCGACTACAATGAGCAGTTCTTC . . TRBJ2-1 TRBV15
CASRRVSGSYEQYF TGTGCCAGTAGGAGAGTTAGCGGGAGCTACGAGCAGTACTTC TRBD2 . TRBJ2-7 TRBV19
CASSDLAGFNEQFF TGTGCCAGCAGTGATCTTGCGGGGTTCAATGAGCAGTTCTTC . . TRBJ2-1 TRBV25-1
CASSHTIPGTSISSYNEQFF TGCGCCAGCAGCCATACAATCCCCGGGACTTCCATAAGCTCCTACAATGAGCAGTTCTTC . . TRBJ2-1 TRBV4-3
CASSAEGQPFTEAFF TGTGCCAGCAGCGCCGAGGGTCAACCCTTTACTGAAGCTTTCTTT . . TRBJ1-1 TRBV9
CATGTATNSPLHF TGTGCCACCGGGACGGCTACAAATTCACCCCTCCACTTT . . TRBJ1-6 TRBV7-2
CSVEDRGGAGDTQYF TGCAGCGTTGAAGATAGGGGGGGGGCCGGAGATACGCAGTATTTT . . TRBJ2-3 TRBV29-1
CASSLGGSMDTFYGYTF TGTGCCAGCAGCTTAGGGGGCTCAATGGACACGTTTTACGGCTACACCTTC . few TRBJ1-2 TRBV7-9
CASSLGLQNTEAFF TGTGCCAGCAGCTTAGGGTTACAGAACACTGAAGCTTTCTTT . many TRBJ1-1 TRBV12-3/TRBV12-4
CASFSGAAYNEQYF TGCGCCAGCTTCAGCGGGGCGGCATACAATGAGCAGTACTTC TRBD2 . TRBJ2-7 TRBV5-1
CASSLWGREGETQYF TGTGCCAGCAGTTTATGGGGCAGGGAGGGAGAGACCCAGTACTTC TRBD2 many TRBJ2-5 TRBV12-3/TRBV12-4
CASSRSTVSRTSAYNEQFF TGTGCCAGCAGCCGCAGCACGGTGTCCAGGACTAGCGCTTACAATGAGCAGTTCTTC TRBD2 few TRBJ2-1 TRBV3-1
CASGLKGYNEQFF TGTGCCAGTGGACTGAAGGGGTACAATGAGCAGTTCTTC . . TRBJ2-1 TRBV2
CAWMSGRVYNEQFF TGTGCCTGGATGAGCGGGAGGGTCTACAATGAGCAGTTCTTC TRBD2 . TRBJ2-1 TRBV30
CSARDVGGTFNEQFF TGCAGTGCTAGAGATGTTGGGGGAACCTTCAATGAGCAGTTCTTC . few TRBJ2-1 TRBV20-1
CASSGGQGRSDTQYF TGCGCCAGCAGCGGGGGACAGGGTCGATCAGATACGCAGTATTTT TRBD1 . TRBJ2-3 TRBV4-1
CASGRTGINNEQFF TGTGCCAGCGGCAGGACAGGGATAAACAATGAGCAGTTCTTC TRBD1 . TRBJ2-1 TRBV13
CASRLGTYGYTF TGTGCCAGCCGGCTCGGGACGTATGGCTACACCTTC . . TRBJ1-2 TRBV3-1
CASSQDLHSSDTQYF TGTGCCAGCAGCCAAGATCTTCATAGCTCAGATACGCAGTATTTT . . TRBJ2-3 TRBV3-1
CASSLWETGTEAFF TGTGCCAGCAGTTTATGGGAGACAGGCACTGAAGCTTTCTTT . few TRBJ1-1 TRBV12-3/TRBV12-4
CASNHIGGISYEQYF TGTGCCAGCAACCACATCGGGGGGATCTCCTACGAGCAGTACTTC TRBD2 . TRBJ2-7 TRBV12-3/TRBV12-4
CASSSNERNQPQHF TGTGCCAGCAGTTCTAATGAGCGCAATCAGCCCCAGCATTTT . . TRBJ1-5 TRBV6-6
CASRLEGNEQYF TGTGCCAGCCGCCTTGAGGGGAATGAGCAGTACTTC . . TRBJ2-5 TRBV6-2/TRBV6-3
CASTGGGEQYF TGTGCCAGCACTGGGGGTGGAGAGCAGTACTTC . few TRBJ2-7 TRBV3-1
CASSLVGTLNTEAFF TGTGCCAGCAGCTTGGTCGGGACACTGAACACTGAAGCTTTCTTT . . TRBJ1-1 TRBV11-2
CASSLYQGVDYEQYF TGTGCCAGCAGTCTTTACCAGGGGGTTGACTACGAGCAGTACTTC TRBD1 few TRBJ2-7 TRBV12-3/TRBV12-4